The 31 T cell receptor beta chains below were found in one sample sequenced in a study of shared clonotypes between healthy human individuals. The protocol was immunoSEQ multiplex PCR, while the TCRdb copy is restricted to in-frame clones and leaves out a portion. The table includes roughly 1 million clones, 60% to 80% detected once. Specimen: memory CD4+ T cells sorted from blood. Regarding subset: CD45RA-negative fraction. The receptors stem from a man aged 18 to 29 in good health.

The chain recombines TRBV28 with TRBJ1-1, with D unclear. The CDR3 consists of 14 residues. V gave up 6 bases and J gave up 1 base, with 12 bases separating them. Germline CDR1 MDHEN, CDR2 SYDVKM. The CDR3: CASREVKGNTEAFF. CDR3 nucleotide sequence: TGTGCCAGCAGGGAAGTTAAGGGGAACACTGAAGCTTTCTTT.

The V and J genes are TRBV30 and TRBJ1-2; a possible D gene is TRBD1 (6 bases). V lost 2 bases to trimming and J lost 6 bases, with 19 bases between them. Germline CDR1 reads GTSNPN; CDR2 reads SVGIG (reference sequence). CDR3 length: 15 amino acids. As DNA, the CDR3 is TGTGCCTGGAGTACGACGGCAGGGGCTCCGCATGGCTACACCTTC. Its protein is CAWSTTAGAPHGYTF. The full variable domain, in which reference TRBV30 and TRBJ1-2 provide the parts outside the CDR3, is SQTIHQWPATLVQPVGSPLSLECTVEGTSNPNLYWYRQAAGRGLQLLFYSVGIGQISSEVPQNLSASRPQDRQFILSSKKLLLSDSGFYLCAWSTTAGAPHGYTFGSGTRLTVV.

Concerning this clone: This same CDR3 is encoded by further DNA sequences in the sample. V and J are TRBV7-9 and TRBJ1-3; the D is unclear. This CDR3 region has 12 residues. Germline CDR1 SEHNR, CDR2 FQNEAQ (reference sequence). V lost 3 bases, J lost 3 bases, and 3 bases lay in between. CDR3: CASSLGGNTIYF. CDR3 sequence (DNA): TGTGCCAGCAGCTTGGGTGGAAACACCATATATTTT. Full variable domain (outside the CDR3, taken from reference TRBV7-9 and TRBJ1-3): DTGVSQNPRHKITKRGQNVTFRCDPISEHNRLYWYRQTLGQGPEFLTYFQNEAQLEKSRLLSDRFSAERPKGSFSTLEIQRTEQGDSAMYLCASSLGGNTIYFGEGSWLTVV.

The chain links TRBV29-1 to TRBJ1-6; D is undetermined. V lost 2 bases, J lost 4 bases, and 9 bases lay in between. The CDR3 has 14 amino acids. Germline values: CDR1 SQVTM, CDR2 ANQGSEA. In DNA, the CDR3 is TGCAGCGTTGAATTGCAGGAATATAATTCACCCCTCCACTTT. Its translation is CSVELQEYNSPLHF.

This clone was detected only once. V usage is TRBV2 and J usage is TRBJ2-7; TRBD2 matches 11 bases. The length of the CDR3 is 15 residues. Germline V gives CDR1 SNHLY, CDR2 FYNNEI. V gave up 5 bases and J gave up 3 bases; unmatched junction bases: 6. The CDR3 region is CASSFLGTSGYEQYF. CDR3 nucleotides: TGTGCCAGCAGTTTCCTCGGGACTAGCGGCTACGAGCAGTACTTC.

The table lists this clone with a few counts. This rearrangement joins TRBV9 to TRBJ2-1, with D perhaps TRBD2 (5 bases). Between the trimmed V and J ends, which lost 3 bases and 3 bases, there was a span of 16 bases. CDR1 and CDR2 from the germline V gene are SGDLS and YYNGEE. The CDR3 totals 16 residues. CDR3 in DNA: TGTGCCAGCAGCGCCTTTGAGGGTACTTACTACAATGAGCAGTTCTTC. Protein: CASSAFEGTYYNEQFF.

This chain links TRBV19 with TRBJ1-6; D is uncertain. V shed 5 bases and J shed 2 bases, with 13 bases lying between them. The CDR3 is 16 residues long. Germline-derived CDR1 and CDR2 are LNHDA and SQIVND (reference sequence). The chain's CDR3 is CASSLFSSAYNSPLHF. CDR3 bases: TGTGCCAGTAGTTTGTTCTCCAGCGCCTATAATTCACCCCTCCACTTT.

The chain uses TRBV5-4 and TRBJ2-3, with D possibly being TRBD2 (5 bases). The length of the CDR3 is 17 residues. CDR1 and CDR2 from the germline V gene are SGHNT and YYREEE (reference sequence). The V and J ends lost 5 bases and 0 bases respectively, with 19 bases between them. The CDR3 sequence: CASRLGGISSSTDTQYF. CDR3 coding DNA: TGTGCCAGCAGACTTGGAGGTATCTCCTCTAGCACAGATACGCAGTATTTT.

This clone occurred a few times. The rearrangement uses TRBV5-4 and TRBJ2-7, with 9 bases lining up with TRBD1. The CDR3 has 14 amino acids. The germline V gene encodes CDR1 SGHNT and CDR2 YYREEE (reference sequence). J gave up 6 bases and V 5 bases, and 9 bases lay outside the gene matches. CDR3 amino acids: CASRTFGQGFEQYF. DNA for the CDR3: TGTGCCAGCAGGACCTTCGGACAGGGGTTCGAGCAGTACTTC.

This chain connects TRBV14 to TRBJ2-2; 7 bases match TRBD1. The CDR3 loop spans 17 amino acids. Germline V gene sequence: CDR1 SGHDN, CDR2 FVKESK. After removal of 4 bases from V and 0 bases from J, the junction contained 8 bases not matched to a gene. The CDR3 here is CASSLRSGGANTGELFF. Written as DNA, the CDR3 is TGTGCCAGCAGCCTAAGATCAGGGGGAGCGAACACCGGGGAGCTGTTTTTT. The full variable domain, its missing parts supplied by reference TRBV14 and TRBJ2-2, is EAGVTQFPSHSVIEKGQTVTLRCDPISGHDNLYWYRRVMGKEIKFLLHFVKESKQDESGMPNNRFLAERTGGTYSTLKVQPAELEDSGVYFCASSLRSGGANTGELFFGEGSRLTVL.

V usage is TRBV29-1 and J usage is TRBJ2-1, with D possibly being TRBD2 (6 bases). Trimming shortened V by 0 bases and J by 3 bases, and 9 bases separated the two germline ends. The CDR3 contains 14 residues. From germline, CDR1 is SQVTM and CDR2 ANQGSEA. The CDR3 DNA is TGCAGCGTTGAAGACCCGGGAGACTACAATGAGCAGTTCTTC. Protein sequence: CSVEDPGDYNEQFF.

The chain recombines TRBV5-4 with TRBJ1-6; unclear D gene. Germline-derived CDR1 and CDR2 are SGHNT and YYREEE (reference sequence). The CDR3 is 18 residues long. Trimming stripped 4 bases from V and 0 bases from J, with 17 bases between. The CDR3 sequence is CASSQDPGSSSYNSPLHF. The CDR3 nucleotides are TGTGCCAGCAGCCAGGACCCGGGATCCAGCTCCTATAATTCACCCCTCCACTTT.

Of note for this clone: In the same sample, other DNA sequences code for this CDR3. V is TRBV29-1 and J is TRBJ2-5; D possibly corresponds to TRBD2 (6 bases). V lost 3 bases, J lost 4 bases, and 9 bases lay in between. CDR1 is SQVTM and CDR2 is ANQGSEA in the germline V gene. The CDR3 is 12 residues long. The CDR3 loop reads CSVDRGGETQYF. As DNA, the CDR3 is TGCAGCGTTGATCGGGGAGGAGAGACCCAGTACTTC. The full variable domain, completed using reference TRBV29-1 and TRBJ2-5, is SAVISQKPSRDICQRGTSLTIQCQVDSQVTMMFWYRQQPGQSLTLIATANQGSEATYESGFVIDKFPISRPNLTFSTLTVSNMSPEDSSIYLCSVDRGGETQYFGPGTRLLVL.

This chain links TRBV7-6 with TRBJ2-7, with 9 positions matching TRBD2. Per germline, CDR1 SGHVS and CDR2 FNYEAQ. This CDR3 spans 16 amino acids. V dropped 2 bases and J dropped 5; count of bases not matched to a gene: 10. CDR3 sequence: CASSLMAGGPANEQYF. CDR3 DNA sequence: TGTGCCAGCAGCTTAATGGCGGGAGGGCCCGCCAACGAGCAGTACTTC.

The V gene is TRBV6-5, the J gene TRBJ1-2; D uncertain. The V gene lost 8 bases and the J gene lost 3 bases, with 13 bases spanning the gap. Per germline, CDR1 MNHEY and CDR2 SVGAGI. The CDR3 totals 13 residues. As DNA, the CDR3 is TGTGCCAGCTATCAAGGGCAGGACTATGGCTACACCTTC. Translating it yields CASYQGQDYGYTF.

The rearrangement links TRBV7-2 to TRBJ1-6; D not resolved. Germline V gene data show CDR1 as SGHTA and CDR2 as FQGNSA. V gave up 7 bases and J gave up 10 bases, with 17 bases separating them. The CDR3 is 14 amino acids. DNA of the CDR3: TGTGCCAGCACGCCTTTCCCGACTGAGTCACCCCTCCACTTT. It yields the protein CASTPFPTESPLHF.

The CDR3 spells CASSLELAGSSYNEQFF. The CDR3 DNA is TGCGCCAGCAGCTTGGAACTAGCGGGAAGCTCCTACAATGAGCAGTTCTTC. V is TRBV5-1 and J is TRBJ2-1; 10 bases line up with TRBD2. CDR1 and CDR2 (germline): SGHRS, YFSETQ. The CDR3 extends over 17 amino acids. V shed 0 bases, J shed 0 bases, and the junction held 3 bases outside the gene matches.

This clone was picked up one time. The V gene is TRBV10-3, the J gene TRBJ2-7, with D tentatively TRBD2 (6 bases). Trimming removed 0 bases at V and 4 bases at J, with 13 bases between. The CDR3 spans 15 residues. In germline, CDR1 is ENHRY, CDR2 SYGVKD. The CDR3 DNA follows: TGTGCCATCAGTGAGTCTTTTGCTAGCGCGTACGAGCAGTACTTC. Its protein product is CAISESFASAYEQYF.

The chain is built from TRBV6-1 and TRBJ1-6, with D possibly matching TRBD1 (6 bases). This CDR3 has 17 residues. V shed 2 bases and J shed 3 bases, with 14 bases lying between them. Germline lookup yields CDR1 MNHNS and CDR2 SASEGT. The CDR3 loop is CASSERTGRGYNSPLHF. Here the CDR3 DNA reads TGTGCCAGCAGTGAACGCACAGGGAGAGGCTATAATTCACCCCTCCACTTT.

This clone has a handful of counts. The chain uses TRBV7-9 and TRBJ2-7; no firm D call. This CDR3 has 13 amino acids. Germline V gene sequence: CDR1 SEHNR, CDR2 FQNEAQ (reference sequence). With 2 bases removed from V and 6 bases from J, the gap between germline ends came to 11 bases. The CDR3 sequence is CASSLSNPFEQYF. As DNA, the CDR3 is TGTGCCAGCAGCTTAAGTAATCCTTTCGAGCAGTACTTC.

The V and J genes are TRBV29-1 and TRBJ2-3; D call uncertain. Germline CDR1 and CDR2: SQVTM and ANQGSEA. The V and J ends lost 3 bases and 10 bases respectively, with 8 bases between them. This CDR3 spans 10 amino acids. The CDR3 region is CSVDHSAQYF. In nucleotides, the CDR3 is TGCAGCGTTGACCACTCCGCGCAGTATTTT.

The CDR3 nucleotides read TGTGCCAGCAGCTTATCTGTCGGGAGCTCCTACAATGAGCAGTTCTTC. Residues: CASSLSVGSSYNEQFF. V and J are TRBV11-2 and TRBJ2-1; a weak D match, TRBD2 (6 bases). The CDR3 consists of 16 residues. The germline gives CDR1 SGHAT, CDR2 FQNNGV. The V and J ends lost 2 bases and 0 bases respectively, with 11 bases between them. Combining the CDR3 with reference TRBV11-2 and TRBJ2-1 gives the whole variable domain EAGVAQSPRYKIIEKRQSVAFWCNPISGHATLYWYQQILGQGPKLLIQFQNNGVVDDSQLPKDRFSAERLKGVDSTLKIQPAKLEDSAVYLCASSLSVGSSYNEQFFGPGTRLTVL.

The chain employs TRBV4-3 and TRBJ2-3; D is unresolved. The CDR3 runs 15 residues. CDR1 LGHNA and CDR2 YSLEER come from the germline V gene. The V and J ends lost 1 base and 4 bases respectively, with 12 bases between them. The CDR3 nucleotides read TGCGCCAGCAGCCAAGGAGGCAGAGAATCAGATACGCAGTATTTT. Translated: CASSQGGRESDTQYF.

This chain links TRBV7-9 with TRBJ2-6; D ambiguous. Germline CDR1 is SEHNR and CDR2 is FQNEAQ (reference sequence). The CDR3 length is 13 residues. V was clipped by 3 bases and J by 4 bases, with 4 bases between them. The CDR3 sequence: CASSFQGANVLTF. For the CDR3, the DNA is TGTGCCAGCAGCTTCCAGGGGGCCAACGTCCTGACTTTC.

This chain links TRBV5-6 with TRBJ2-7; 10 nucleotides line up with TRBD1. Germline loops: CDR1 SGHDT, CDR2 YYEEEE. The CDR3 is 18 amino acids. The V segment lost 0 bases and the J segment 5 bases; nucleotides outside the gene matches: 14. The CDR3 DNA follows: TGTGCCAGCAGCTTGGCCTTGGGCTTGACAGGGGGCTATGACGAGCAGTACTTC. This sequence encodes CASSLALGLTGGYDEQYF.

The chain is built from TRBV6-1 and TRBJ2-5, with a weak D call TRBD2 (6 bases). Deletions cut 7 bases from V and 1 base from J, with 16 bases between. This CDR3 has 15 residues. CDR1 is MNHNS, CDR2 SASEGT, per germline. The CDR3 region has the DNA TGTGCCAGCACTTCGCGGGGAGATTCCCAAGAGACCCAGTACTTC. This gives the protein CASTSRGDSQETQYF.

CDR3 sequence: CASSFDRGPNQPQHF. In nucleotides, the CDR3 is TGTGCCAGCAGTTTCGACAGGGGGCCGAATCAGCCCCAGCATTTT. The chain combines TRBV28 with TRBJ1-5; 10 positions match TRBD1. The ends lost 3 bases at V and 4 bases at J; junction bases unmatched: 3. Germline CDR1 reads MDHEN; CDR2 reads SYDVKM. CDR3 length: 15 residues.

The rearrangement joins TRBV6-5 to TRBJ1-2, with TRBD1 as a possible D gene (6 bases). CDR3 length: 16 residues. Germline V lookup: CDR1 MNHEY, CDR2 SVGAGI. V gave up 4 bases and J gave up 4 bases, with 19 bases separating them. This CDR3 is CASSSGPGGLGYGYTF. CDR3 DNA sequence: TGTGCCAGCAGTTCAGGCCCGGGGGGGCTCGGCTATGGCTACACCTTC.

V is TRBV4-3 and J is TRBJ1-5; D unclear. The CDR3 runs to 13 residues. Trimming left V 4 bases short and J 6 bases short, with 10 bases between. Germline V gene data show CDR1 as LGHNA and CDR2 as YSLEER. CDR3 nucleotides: TGCGCCAGCAGCCCCCAGACGGGTCAGCCCCAGCATTTT. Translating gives CASSPQTGQPQHF.

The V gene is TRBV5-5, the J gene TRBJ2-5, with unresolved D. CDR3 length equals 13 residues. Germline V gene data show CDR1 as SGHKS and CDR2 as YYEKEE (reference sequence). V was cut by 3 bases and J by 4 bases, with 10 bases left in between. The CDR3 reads CASSSGEVETQYF. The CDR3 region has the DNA TGTGCCAGCAGCTCAGGAGAGGTAGAGACCCAGTACTTC.

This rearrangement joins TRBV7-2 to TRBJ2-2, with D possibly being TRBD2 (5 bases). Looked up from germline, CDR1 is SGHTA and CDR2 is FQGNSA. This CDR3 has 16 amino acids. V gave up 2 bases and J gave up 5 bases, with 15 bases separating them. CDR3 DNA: TGTGCCAGCAGCTTAATAGGTTTGGGAGTTACCGGGGAGCTGTTTTTT. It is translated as CASSLIGLGVTGELFF.